This TCR beta chain was recorded in a study of beta chain features in type 1 diabetes. Broader study findings: Type 1 diabetes patients had moderately but significantly shorter TCRB CDR3s in all four CD4+ subsets. The similarity of naive, central memory and Treg TCRB repertoires appeared greater among patients than among healthy donors.

For this clone: What it recognizes is unknown.

Based on CD45RO/CCR7/CD25/CD127/CD95/CD27, CD4+ regulatory, stem cell-like memory, naive and central memory cells were sorted. All of the isolated RNA was reverse transcribed, so expressed TCRB transcripts were sequenced. TCRdb keeps only in-frame clones here, not all; method: immunoSEQ multiplex PCR. The table records some 270,000 clones, 9.5% to 13% of them present only once. This receptor was identified in a man in his thirties or forties with type 1 diabetes. Sequences were obtained from naive CD4+ T cells from blood.

This CDR3 is CASSHSSGTGGYEQYF. Written as DNA, the CDR3 is TGCGCCAGCAGCCATTCCTCCGGGACAGGGGGGTACGAGCAGTACTTC. The chain employs TRBV4-1 and TRBJ2-7, with TRBD1 matching over 11 bases. J gave up 4 bases and V 3 bases, and 8 bases lay outside the gene matches. Germline values: CDR1 MGHRA, CDR2 YSYEKL. The CDR3 sequence is 16 residues long.